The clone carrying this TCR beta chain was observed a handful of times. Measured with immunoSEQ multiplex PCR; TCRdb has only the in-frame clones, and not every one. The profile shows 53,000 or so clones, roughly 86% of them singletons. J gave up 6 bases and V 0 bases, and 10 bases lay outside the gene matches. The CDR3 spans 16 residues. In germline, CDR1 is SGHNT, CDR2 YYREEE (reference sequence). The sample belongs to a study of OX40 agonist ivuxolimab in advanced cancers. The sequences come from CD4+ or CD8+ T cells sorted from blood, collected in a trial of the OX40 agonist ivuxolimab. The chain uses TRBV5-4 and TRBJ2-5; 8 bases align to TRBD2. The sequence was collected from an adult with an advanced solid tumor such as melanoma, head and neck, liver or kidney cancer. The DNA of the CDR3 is TGTGCCAGCAGCTTGGCCGTCGCGGGAGGTACCCAGACCCAGTACTTC. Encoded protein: CASSLAVAGGTQTQYF.